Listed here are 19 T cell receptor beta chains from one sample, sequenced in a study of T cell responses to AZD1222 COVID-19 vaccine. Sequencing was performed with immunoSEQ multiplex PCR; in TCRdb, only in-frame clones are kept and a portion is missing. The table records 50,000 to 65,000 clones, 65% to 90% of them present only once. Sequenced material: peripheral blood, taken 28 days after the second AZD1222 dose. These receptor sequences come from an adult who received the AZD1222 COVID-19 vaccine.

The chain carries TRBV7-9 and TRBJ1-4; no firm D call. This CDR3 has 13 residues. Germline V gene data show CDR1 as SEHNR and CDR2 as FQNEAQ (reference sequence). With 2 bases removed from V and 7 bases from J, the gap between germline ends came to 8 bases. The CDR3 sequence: CASSLLSGEKLFF. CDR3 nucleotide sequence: TGTGCCAGCAGCTTACTATCAGGTGAAAAACTGTTTTTT.

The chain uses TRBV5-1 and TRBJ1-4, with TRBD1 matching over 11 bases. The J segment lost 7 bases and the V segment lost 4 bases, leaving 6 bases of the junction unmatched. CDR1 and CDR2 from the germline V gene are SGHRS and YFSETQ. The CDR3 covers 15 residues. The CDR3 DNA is TGCGCCAGCAGCCGGACCGGGACAGGGGGTGAAAAACTGTTTTTT. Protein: CASSRTGTGGEKLFF.

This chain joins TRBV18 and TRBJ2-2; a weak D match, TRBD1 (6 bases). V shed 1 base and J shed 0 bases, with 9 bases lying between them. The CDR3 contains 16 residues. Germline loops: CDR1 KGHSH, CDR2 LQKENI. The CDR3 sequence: CASSPRQGTNTGELFF. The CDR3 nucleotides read TGTGCCAGCTCACCACGGCAGGGGACGAACACCGGGGAGCTGTTTTTT.

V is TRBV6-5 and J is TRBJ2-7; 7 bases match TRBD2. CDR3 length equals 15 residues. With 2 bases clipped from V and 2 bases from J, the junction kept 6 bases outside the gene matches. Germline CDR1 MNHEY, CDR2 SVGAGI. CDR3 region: CASSYVRGRTYEQYF. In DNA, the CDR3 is TGTGCCAGCAGTTACGTGCGGGGGAGGACCTACGAGCAGTACTTC.

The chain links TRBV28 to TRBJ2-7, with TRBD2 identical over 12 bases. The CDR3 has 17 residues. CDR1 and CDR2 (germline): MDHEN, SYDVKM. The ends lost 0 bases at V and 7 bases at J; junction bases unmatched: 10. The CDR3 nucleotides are TGTGCCAGCAGTTTATGGGAGCTAGCGGGAGGGCCGGGGGAGCAGTACTTC. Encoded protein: CASSLWELAGGPGEQYF.

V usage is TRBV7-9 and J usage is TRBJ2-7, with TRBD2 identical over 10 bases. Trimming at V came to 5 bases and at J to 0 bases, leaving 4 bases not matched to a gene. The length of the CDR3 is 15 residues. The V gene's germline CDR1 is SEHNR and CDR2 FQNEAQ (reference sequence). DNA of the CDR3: TGTGCCAGCAGCCATTTAGCGGGGGGCTCCTACGAGCAGTACTTC. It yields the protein CASSHLAGGSYEQYF. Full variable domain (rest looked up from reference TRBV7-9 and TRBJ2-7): DTGVSQNPRHKITKRGQNVTFRCDPISEHNRLYWYRQTLGQGPEFLTYFQNEAQLEKSRLLSDRFSAERPKGSFSTLEIQRTEQGDSAMYLCASSHLAGGSYEQYFGPGTRLTVT.

In DNA form, the CDR3 reads TGTGCCAGCAGACGACAGGGGGCGACTGAAGCTTTCTTT. It specifies CASRRQGATEAFF. V and J are TRBV11-1 and TRBJ1-1; the match to TRBD1 covers 10 bases. Germline V gives CDR1 SGHAT, CDR2 FQDESV (reference sequence). Germline trimming cut 6 bases from V and 5 bases from J; bases unmatched to any gene: 3. The CDR3 spans 13 residues.

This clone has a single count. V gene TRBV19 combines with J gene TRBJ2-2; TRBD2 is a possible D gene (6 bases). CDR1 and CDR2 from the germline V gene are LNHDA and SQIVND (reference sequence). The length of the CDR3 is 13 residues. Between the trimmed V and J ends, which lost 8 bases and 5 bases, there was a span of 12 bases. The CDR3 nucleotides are TGTGCCAGTTCCGGGGGTCAGACCGGGGAGCTGTTTTTT. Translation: CASSGGQTGELFF.

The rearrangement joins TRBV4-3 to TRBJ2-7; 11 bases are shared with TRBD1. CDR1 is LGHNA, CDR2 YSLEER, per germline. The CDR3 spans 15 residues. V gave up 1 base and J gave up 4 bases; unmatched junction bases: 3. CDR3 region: CASSQGGTGGYEQYF. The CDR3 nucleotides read TGCGCCAGCAGCCAAGGAGGGACAGGGGGTTACGAGCAGTACTTC.

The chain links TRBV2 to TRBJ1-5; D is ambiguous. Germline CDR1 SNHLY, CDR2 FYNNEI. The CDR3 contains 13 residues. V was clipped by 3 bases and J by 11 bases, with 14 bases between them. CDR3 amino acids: CASSEGSLQAQHF. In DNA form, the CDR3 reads TGTGCCAGCAGTGAGGGTTCCCTCCAGGCCCAGCATTTT.

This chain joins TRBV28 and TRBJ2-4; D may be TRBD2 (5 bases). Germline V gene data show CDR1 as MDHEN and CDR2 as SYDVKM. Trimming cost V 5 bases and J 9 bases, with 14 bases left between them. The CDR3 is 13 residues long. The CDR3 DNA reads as TGTGCCAGCAGTACCCTGGGGAGCGGCATTCAGTACTTC. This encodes CASSTLGSGIQYF.

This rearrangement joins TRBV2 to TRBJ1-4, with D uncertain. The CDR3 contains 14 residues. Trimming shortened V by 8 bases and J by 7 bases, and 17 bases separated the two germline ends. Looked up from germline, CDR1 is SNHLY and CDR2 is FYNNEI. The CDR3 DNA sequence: TGTGCCAGCCAGACCGACTTAATCAGTGAAAAACTGTTTTTT. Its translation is CASQTDLISEKLFF.

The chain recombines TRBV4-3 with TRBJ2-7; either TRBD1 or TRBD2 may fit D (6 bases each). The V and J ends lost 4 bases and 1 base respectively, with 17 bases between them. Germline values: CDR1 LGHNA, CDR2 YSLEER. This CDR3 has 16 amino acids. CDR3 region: CASSRTWGASSYEQYF. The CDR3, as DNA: TGCGCCAGCAGCCGGACCTGGGGGGCTAGTTCCTACGAGCAGTACTTC.

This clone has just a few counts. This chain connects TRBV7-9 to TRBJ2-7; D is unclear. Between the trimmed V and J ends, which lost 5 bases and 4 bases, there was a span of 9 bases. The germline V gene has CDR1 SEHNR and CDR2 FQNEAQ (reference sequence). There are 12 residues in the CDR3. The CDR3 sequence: CASSEDFYEQYF. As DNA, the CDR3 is TGTGCCAGCAGCGAAGATTTTTACGAGCAGTACTTC.

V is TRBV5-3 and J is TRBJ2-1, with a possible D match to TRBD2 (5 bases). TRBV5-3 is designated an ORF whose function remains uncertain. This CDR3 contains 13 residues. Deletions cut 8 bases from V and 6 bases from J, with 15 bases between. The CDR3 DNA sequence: TGTGCCAGCCGGGATCAAGATTCCAATGAGCAGTTCTTC. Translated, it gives CASRDQDSNEQFF.

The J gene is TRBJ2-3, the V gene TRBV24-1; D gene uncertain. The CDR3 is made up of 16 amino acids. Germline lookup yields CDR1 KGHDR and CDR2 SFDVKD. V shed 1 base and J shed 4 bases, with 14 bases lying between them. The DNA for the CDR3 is TGTGCCACCAGTGATTTCGCCCGGGCCCCTCCAGATACGCAGTATTTT. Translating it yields CATSDFARAPPDTQYF.

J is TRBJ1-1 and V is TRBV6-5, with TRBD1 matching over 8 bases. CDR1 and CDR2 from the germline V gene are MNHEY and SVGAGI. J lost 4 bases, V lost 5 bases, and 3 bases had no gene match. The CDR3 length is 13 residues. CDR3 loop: CASSTQGATEAFF. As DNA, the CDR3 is TGTGCCAGCAGTACCCAGGGGGCCACTGAAGCTTTCTTT.

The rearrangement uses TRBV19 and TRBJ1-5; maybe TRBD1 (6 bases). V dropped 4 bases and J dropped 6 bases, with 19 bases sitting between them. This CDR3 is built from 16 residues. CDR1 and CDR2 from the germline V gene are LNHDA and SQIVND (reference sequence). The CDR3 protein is CASSKGGGARVQPQHF. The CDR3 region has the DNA TGTGCCAGTAGTAAGGGGGGAGGGGCTAGGGTTCAGCCCCAGCATTTT.

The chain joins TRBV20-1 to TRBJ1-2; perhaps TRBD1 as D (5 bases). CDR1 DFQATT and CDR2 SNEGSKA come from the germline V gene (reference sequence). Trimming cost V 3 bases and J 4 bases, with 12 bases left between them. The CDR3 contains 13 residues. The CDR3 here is CSASRGVVYGYTF. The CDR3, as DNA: TGCAGTGCTAGTAGAGGGGTGGTCTATGGCTACACCTTC.